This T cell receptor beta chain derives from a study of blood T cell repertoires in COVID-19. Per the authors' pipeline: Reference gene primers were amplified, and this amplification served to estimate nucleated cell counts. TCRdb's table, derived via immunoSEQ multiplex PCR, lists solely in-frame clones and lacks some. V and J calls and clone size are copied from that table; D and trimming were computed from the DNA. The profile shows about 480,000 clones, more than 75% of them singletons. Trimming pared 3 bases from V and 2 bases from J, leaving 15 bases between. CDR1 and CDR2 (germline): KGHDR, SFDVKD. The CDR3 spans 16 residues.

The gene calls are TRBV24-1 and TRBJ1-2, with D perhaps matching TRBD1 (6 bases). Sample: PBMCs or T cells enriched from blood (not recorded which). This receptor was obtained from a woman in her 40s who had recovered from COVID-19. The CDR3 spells CATSDAPDSPNYGYTF. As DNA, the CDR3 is TGTGCCACCAGTGATGCACCGGACAGCCCGAACTATGGCTACACCTTC.